The subject of this entry is one T cell receptor (beta chain). Its antigen remains undetermined. Base quality data are lacking; no much larger clone is found one base away. The record originates from a study of shared clonotypes between healthy human individuals (dated by TCRdb to 2020 to 2022). Broadly, across the study: The cohort comprised two women and a few men aged 18 to 49 years. For each donor, CD4 naive and CD4 memory were each run on three plates, CD8 naive on two plates, and CD8 memory on one plate. To estimate repertoire size and how much clonotype sharing occurs between individuals, the study deeply sequenced the blood TCR repertoires of five healthy adults. Libraries were prepared and TCR repertoires were sequenced by different laboratories using diverse techniques, in order to increase sequencing depth and limit assay-specific biases. Leukapheresis yielded between about 0.9 and 9.5 billion PBMCs per donor.

CD8 naive samples were CD45RO-negative cells positively selected for CCR7, giving a CD45RA+CCR7+ population that excluded TemRA cells. Donors were healthy HIV-negative adults with no recently reported acute infections or vaccinations. Every donor was a Caucasian adult living in Nashville, Tennessee, USA. After blood collection by leukapheresis, PBMCs were isolated using Ficoll-Histopaque density gradient centrifugation and then cryopreserved in the vapor phase of liquid nitrogen. Analytical flow cytometry was used to check the purity and quantity of every magnetically sorted T cell population. Genomic DNA was isolated from every sorted fraction and measured by UV absorbance on a Nanodrop 2000c. Using the deep immunoSEQ assay, TCR CDR3 regions were amplified from genomic DNA by multiplex PCR. Extracted genomic DNA from each cell subset was spread evenly across all wells of several immunoSEQ 96-well plates, with each plate serving as a replicate. For sorted subsets, about 220 ng of genomic DNA, equivalent to some 30,000 T cell genomes, went into each replicate PCR. Purified libraries were quantified with a Qubit 3.0 fluorometer, sized on a Bioanalyzer 2100, and re-quantified with the KAPA Library Quantification kit. Every immunoSEQ 96-well plate was sequenced on a separate single-read 150-cycle Illumina NextSeq 550 flow cell. In the source study's methods: The immunoSEQ output contained only junctional sequences without quality scores, so filtering could not match that applied to full-length reads. Sequences were annotated with PyIR, a Python wrapper for IgBLAST v1.9, and V/J genes and CDR3 were assigned using IMGT germline references. Reads with weak V/J assignments (E-value above 1e-6), missing CDR3, stop codons, out-of-frame junctions, or ambiguous translated residues were removed. V3J clonotypes were defined by identical inferred V gene, J gene, and CDR3 amino acid sequence. Percentage overlap between repertoires was computed as shared unique clonotypes divided by the size of the smaller repertoire. Repertoire richness was assessed with RTK rarefaction, the Chao1 estimator, and Recon v2.1 estimates of unobserved clonotypes. Generation probabilities for all TCRbeta clonotypes obtained by the gDNA method from a handful of donors were computed using OLGA. TCRdb retrieved this table from immuneACCESS and kept in-frame rearrangements only. Not all clones are present; in checked studies, unresolved V genes account for under half, and no reason is known for the remainder. V, J and clone size are taken as reported in that table, and D and trimming were inferred from the DNA itself. This sample lists about 2 million clones; about 95% were detected once. The leading ten clones occupy approximately 1.2% of the sample.

At the junction V is shortened by 2 bases and J by 4 bases; bases outside the gene matches: 9. Taken from cysteine to phenylalanine, the CDR3 has 16 residues. The read is trimmed to its CDR3 DNA, 48 bases read in frame from base 1. CDR1 is given as SGHTS and CDR2 as YDEGEE, both from the germline V gene. What the study reported, not specific to this receptor: Because the study included a small number of donors, the genetic and exposure-history diversity represented was limited. Sharing across four donors was observed for roughly 5% of naive CD4, 3% to 4% of naive CD8, 2% to 2.5% of memory CD4, and around 0.42% of memory CD8 clonotypes. Clonotypes shared by all four sorted-subset donors showed higher generation probabilities than non-shared clonotypes. Estimated clonotype richness was generally larger for naive than for memory subsets. Rarefaction of sorted-subset datasets indicated incomplete sequencing despite the large sequencing depth. Pairwise subsampling indicated that sequencing depth was expected to affect the degree of clonotype sharing among donors. Sampling was limited to blood, and TCR repertoires in tissue likely differ from TCR repertoires in blood.

The sample comprised naive CD8+ T cells sorted from blood. Read against the paper, the sample's cell subset or site label means: CD45RA+CCR7+. The receptor's source is a man aged 18-30 years in good health. This sequence uses TRBV5-8 and TRBJ1-5, and TRBD1 matches 7 of the central bases. The DNA sequence follows: TGTGCCAGCAGCTTAGGGGGCCTTAGCTATAATCAGCCCCAGCATTTT. Translation gives CASSLGGLSYNQPQHF.